This T cell receptor beta chain appears in the sequencing data of a study of T-cell memory formation after mild COVID-19. For the study at large: The TCR clusters were mostly specific to one donor. Findings of the study overall: Pre-infection memory contained some responding clones, which suggested that cross-reactive memory had joined.

TCRdb recomputed calls from the 5' RACE reads with MiXCR, one row per CDR3 protein. The table lists some 310,000 distinct CDR3 sequences, roughly 19% of them singletons. As concerns this clonotype: What it recognizes is unknown.

Germline V CDR1 and CDR2: SEHNR, FQNEAQ (reference sequence). The ends were cut back, 1 base at V and 5 bases at J, with 17 bases in the middle. The CDR3 covers 16 residues. The sequence was obtained from a man between 18 and 35 years old who had mild COVID-19 (a few samples of this study predate the infection). Cell type and time point are not known. The chain joins TRBV7-9 to TRBJ2-5, with no clear D. Sequenced input: PBMCs or a T cell subset sorted from them (not recorded which). CDR3 protein: CASSLVRAFPAETQYF. CDR3 nucleotide sequence: TGTGCCAGCAGCTTAGTTCGAGCCTTTCCGGCGGAGACCCAGTACTTC.